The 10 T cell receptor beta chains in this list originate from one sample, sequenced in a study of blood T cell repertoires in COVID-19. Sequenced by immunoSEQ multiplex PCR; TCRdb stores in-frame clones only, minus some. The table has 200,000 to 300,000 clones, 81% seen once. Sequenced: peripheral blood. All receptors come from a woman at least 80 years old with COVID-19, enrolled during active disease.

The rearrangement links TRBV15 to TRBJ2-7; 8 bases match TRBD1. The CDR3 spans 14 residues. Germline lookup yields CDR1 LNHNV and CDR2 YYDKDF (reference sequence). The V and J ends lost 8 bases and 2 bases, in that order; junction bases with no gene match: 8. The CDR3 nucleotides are TGTGCCACCCGTCGGACAGGGAGCGCCTACGAGCAGTACTTC. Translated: CATRRTGSAYEQYF.

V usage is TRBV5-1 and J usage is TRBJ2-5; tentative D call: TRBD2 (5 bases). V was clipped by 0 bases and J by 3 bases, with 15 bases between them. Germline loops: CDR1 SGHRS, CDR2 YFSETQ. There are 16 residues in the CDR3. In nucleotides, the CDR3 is TGCGCCAGCAGCTTGGGACCGGGTGAGGGAGAAGAGACCCAGTACTTC. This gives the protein CASSLGPGEGEETQYF.

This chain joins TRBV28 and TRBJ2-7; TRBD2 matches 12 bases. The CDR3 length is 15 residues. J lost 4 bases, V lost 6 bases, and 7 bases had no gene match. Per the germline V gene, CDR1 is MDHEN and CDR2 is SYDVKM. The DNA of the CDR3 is TGTGCCAGCAGCTTAGCCGGGACTAGCGGGTACGAGCAGTACTTC. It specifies CASSLAGTSGYEQYF.

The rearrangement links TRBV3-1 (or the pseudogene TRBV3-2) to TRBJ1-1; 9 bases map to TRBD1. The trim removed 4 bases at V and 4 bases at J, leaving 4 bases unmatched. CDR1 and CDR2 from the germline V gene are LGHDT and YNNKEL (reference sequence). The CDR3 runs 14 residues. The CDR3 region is CASSRQGGSTEAFF. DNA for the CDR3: TGTGCCAGCAGCCGACAGGGGGGGAGCACTGAAGCTTTCTTT.

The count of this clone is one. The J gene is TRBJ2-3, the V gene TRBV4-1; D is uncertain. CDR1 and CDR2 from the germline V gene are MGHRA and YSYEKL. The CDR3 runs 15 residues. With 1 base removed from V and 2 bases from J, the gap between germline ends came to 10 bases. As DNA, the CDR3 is TGCGCCAGCAGCCAAGCGCCAGCGCCCACAGATACGCAGTATTTT. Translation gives CASSQAPAPTDTQYF.

CDR3 in DNA: TGCAGCGTTAGACAGTCAAGAGGCACTGAAGCTTTCTTT. Translated: CSVRQSRGTEAFF. The V and J genes are TRBV29-1 and TRBJ1-1; TRBD1 is a possible D gene (5 bases). This CDR3 has 13 residues. V shed 5 bases and J shed 4 bases, with 14 bases lying between them. Per the germline V gene, CDR1 is SQVTM and CDR2 is ANQGSEA.

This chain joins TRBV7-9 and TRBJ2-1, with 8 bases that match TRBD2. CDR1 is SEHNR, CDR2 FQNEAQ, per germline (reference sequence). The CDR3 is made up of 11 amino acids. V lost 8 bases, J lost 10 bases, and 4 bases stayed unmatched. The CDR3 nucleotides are TGTGCCAGCTCCTCGGGGGGGGAGCAGTTCTTC. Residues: CASSSGGEQFF.

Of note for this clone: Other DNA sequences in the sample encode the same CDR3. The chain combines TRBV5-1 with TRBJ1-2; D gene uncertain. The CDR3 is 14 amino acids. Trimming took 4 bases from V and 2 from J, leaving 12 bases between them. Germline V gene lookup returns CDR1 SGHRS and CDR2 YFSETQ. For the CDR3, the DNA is TGCGCCAGCAGCCCCGCTACGGGGAACTATGGCTACACCTTC. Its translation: CASSPATGNYGYTF.

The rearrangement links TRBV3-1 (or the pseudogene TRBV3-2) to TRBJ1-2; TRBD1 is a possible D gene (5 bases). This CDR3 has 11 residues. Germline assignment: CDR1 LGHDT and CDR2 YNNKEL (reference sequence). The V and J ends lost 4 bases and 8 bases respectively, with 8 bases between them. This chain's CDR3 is CASSPGVGYTF. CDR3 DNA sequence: TGTGCCAGCAGCCCGGGGGTGGGCTACACCTTC.

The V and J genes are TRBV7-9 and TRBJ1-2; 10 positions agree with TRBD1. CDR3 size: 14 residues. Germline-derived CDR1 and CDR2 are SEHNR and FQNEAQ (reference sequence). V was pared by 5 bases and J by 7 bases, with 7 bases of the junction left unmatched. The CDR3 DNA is TGTGCCAGCAGCAACTCCGACAGGGGGCCTGGCTACACCTTC. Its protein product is CASSNSDRGPGYTF.